Below are 18 T cell receptor beta chains sequenced from a single sample in a study of blood T cell repertoires in COVID-19. Clones were read by immunoSEQ multiplex PCR, and TCRdb kept only the in-frame ones, dropping some. Among approximately 280,000 clones listed, roughly 85% were seen once. Input material: PBMCs or T cells enriched from blood (not recorded which). The receptors here all came from a woman in her forties or fifties who had recovered from COVID-19.

In its sample, this clone was seen a few times. This chain uses TRBV19 with TRBJ1-4; 7 bases fit TRBD1. Germline V CDR1 and CDR2: LNHDA, SQIVND (reference sequence). Trimming at V came to 4 bases and at J to 8 bases, leaving 13 bases not matched to a gene. There are 16 residues in the CDR3. The CDR3 nucleotides are TGTGCCAGTAGTACCGATCTTAGACAGGGTGAAGAAAAACTGTTTTTT. Translation gives CASSTDLRQGEEKLFF. The full variable domain, in which reference TRBV19 and TRBJ1-4 provide the parts outside the CDR3, is DGGITQSPKYLFRKEGQNVTLSCEQNLNHDAMYWYRQDPGQGLRLIYYSQIVNDFQKGDIAEGYSVSREKKESFPLTVTSAQKNPTAFYLCASSTDLRQGEEKLFFGSGTQLSVL.

The chain couples TRBV14 to TRBJ1-2; TRBD1 matches 8 bases. From germline, CDR1 is SGHDN and CDR2 FVKESK. The CDR3 length is 14 residues. V was pared by 0 bases and J by 4 bases, with 1 base of the junction left unmatched. Here the CDR3 reads CASSQEQGVYGYTF. CDR3 bases: TGTGCCAGCAGCCAAGAACAGGGGGTCTATGGCTACACCTTC.

This sequence joins TRBV7-2 and TRBJ2-5, with D perhaps TRBD2 (5 bases). V lost 6 bases to trimming and J lost 0 bases, with 11 bases between them. Germline CDR1 reads SGHTA; CDR2 reads FQGNSA. There are 14 residues in the CDR3. The CDR3 spells CASSDGMYQETQYF. CDR3 nucleotides: TGTGCCAGCAGTGACGGGATGTACCAAGAGACCCAGTACTTC.

This clone was seen more than once but under ten times. The chain uses TRBV28 and TRBJ1-4; unclear D gene. The CDR3 extends over 15 amino acids. The V gene lost 3 bases and the J gene lost 0 bases, with 8 bases spanning the gap. Germline CDR1 is MDHEN and CDR2 is SYDVKM. The CDR3 DNA is TGTGCCAGCAGTTTTGTCGGGGCAACTAATGAAAAACTGTTTTTT. It encodes CASSFVGATNEKLFF.

The chain carries TRBV4-1 and TRBJ2-5; D is possibly TRBD1 (5 bases). Germline assignment: CDR1 MGHRA and CDR2 YSYEKL. The CDR3 contains 14 residues. Trimming cost V 0 bases and J 1 base, with 6 bases left between them. The CDR3 DNA reads as TGCGCCAGCAGCCAAGAGCAGGGCCAAGAGACCCAGTACTTC. This sequence encodes CASSQEQGQETQYF.

The table lists this clone with a few counts. The sample carries other DNA sequences with the same CDR3. This rearrangement joins TRBV12-3 or TRBV12-4 to TRBJ1-2; D is uncertain. Deletions cut 5 bases from V and 3 bases from J, with 10 bases between. The CDR3 has 13 residues. CDR3 sequence reads: CASSLSGYYGYTF. In DNA form, the CDR3 reads TGTGCCAGCAGTCTCAGTGGTTACTATGGCTACACCTTC.

The chain has TRBV7-2 and TRBJ2-2; TRBD1 matches at 9 bases. The junction had 8 bases not matched to a gene; V was cut back by 5 bases and J by 4 bases. Germline values: CDR1 SGHTA, CDR2 FQGNSA. There are 16 residues in the CDR3. The CDR3 loop reads CASSNPGQGSTGELFF. As DNA, the CDR3 is TGTGCCAGCAGCAATCCGGGACAGGGATCCACCGGGGAGCTGTTTTTT. Full variable domain (missing parts from reference TRBV7-2 and TRBJ2-2): GAGVSQSPSNKVTEKGKDVELRCDPISGHTALYWYRQSLGQGLEFLIYFQGNSAPDKSGLPSDRFSAERTGGSVSTLTIQRTQQEDSAVYLCASSNPGQGSTGELFFGEGSRLTVL.

The gene calls are TRBV14 and TRBJ2-4; 7 positions agree with TRBD1. Germline values: CDR1 SGHDN, CDR2 FVKESK. The CDR3 consists of 16 residues. With V trimmed by 1 base and J by 8 bases, 11 bases remained unmatched. The CDR3 sequence is CASSQVHSTRGHIQYF. For the CDR3, the DNA is TGTGCCAGCAGCCAAGTTCATAGCACGAGGGGGCACATTCAGTACTTC.

The rearrangement uses TRBV13 and TRBJ2-7; the match to TRBD1 covers 7 bases. With 4 bases clipped from V and 7 bases from J, the junction kept 10 bases outside the gene matches. CDR1 and CDR2 (germline): PRHDT, FYEKMQ (reference sequence). The CDR3 is 14 residues long. As DNA, the CDR3 is TGTGCCAGCAGCTCCCAGACAGGGCTGCGGGAGCAGTACTTC. It specifies CASSSQTGLREQYF.

CDR3 region: CASSQDAQGFYSGNTIYF. The CDR3 region has the DNA TGCGCCAGCAGCCAAGATGCCCAGGGCTTCTACTCTGGAAACACCATATATTTT. The chain has TRBV4-3 and TRBJ1-3, with D possibly being TRBD1 (5 bases). Germline values: CDR1 LGHNA, CDR2 YSLEER. V was cut by 0 bases and J by 0 bases, with 15 bases left in between. The CDR3 covers 18 residues.

J is TRBJ2-3 and V is TRBV5-1; 9 bases line up with TRBD2. The CDR3 extends over 14 amino acids. CDR1 SGHRS and CDR2 YFSETQ come from the germline V gene. V dropped 5 bases and J dropped 3; count of bases not matched to a gene: 4. CDR3 residues: CASSRAGGTDTQYF. The CDR3 DNA reads as TGCGCCAGCAGTCGAGCGGGGGGAACAGATACGCAGTATTTT.

This clone was detected a few times. The DNA for the CDR3 is TGTGCCAGCAGTTTCGGGACAGGGGCAAGCTCACCCCTCCACTTT. It encodes CASSFGTGASSPLHF. J is TRBJ1-6 and V is TRBV28; 10 bases are a match to TRBD1. Trimming cost V 3 bases and J 10 bases; bases outside gene matches: 6. This CDR3 has 15 amino acids. Germline V gene sequence: CDR1 MDHEN, CDR2 SYDVKM.

This clone was counted a few times. The chain couples TRBV7-3 to TRBJ2-3; 7 bases match TRBD1. In germline, CDR1 is SGHTA, CDR2 FQGTGA. CDR3 length: 16 residues. With 1 base clipped from V and 4 bases from J, the junction kept 8 bases outside the gene matches. The CDR3 bases are TGTGCCAGCAGCTTAATGGCAGGGGGTCTCTCAGATACGCAGTATTTT. Translation: CASSLMAGGLSDTQYF.

The chain recombines TRBV7-9 with TRBJ2-1, with 7 nucleotides matching TRBD2. Trimming at V came to 5 bases and at J to 11 bases, leaving 15 bases not matched to a gene. This CDR3 is built from 15 residues. Germline loops: CDR1 SEHNR, CDR2 FQNEAQ (reference sequence). The CDR3 DNA reads as TGTGCCAGCAGCCCACGACTAGCCGGCACAATGAAGCAGTTCTTC. It specifies CASSPRLAGTMKQFF.

The chain has TRBV5-1 and TRBJ1-6, with D unclear. Trimming stripped 6 bases from V and 0 bases from J, with 13 bases between. The CDR3 spans 16 residues. Germline CDR1 SGHRS, CDR2 YFSETQ. CDR3 residues: CASKDDRGSYNSPLHF. CDR3 nucleotides: TGCGCCAGCAAGGATGACCGCGGCTCCTATAATTCACCCCTCCACTTT.

The chain links TRBV10-3 to TRBJ2-6, with D hard to call. Germline V lookup: CDR1 ENHRY, CDR2 SYGVKD. This CDR3 region has 18 residues. V gave up 0 bases and J gave up 0 bases, with 12 bases separating them. CDR3 in amino acids: CAISESGQASSGANVLTF. The CDR3 DNA sequence: TGTGCCATCAGTGAGTCTGGGCAGGCTTCCTCTGGGGCCAACGTCCTGACTTTC.

The chain is built from TRBV2 and TRBJ1-4, with 7 bases that match TRBD1. Looked up from germline, CDR1 is SNHLY and CDR2 is FYNNEI. This CDR3 has 14 residues. Germline trimming cut 4 bases from V and 8 bases from J; bases unmatched to any gene: 7. The chain's CDR3 is CASSVGRGSEKLFF. In nucleotides, the CDR3 is TGTGCCAGCAGTGTGGGCAGGGGGAGCGAAAAACTGTTTTTT.

The rearrangement uses TRBV27 and TRBJ1-5, with TRBD1 matching 12 bases. The J segment lost 6 bases and the V segment lost 4 bases, leaving 4 bases of the junction unmatched. Looked up from germline, CDR1 is MNHEY and CDR2 is SMNVEV (reference sequence). The CDR3 has 15 residues. CDR3 protein: CASSSGQGAFQPQHF. Written as DNA, the CDR3 is TGTGCCAGCAGTTCGGGACAGGGGGCCTTTCAGCCCCAGCATTTT.